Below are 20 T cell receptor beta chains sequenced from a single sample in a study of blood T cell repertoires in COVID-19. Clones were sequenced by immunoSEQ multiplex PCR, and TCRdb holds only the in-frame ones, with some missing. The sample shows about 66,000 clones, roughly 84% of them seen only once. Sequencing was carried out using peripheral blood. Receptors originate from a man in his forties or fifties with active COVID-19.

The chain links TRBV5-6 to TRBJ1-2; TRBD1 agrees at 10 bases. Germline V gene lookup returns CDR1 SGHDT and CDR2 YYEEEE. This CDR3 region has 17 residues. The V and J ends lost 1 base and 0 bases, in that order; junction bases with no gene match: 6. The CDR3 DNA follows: TGTGCCAGCAGCTTGATGACAGGGGGCGCCACTAACTATGGCTACACCTTC. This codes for CASSLMTGGATNYGYTF. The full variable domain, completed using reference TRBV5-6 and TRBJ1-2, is DAGVTQSPTHLIKTRGQQVTLRCSPKSGHDTVSWYQQALGQGPQFIFQYYEEEERQRGNFPDRFSGHQFPNYSSELNVNALLLGDSALYLCASSLMTGGATNYGYTFGSGTRLTVV.

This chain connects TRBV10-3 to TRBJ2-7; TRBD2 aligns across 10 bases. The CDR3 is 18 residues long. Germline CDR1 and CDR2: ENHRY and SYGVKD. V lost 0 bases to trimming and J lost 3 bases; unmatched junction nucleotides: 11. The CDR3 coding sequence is TGTGCCATCAGTGAGTCGGACGCTAGCGGGGGCCAGGGCTACGAGCAGTACTTC. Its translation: CAISESDASGGQGYEQYF.

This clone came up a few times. CDR3 DNA: TGTGCCAGTAGTATGAGAGCCTATAATTCACCCCTCCACTTT. Protein product: CASSMRAYNSPLHF. This chain connects TRBV19 to TRBJ1-6; D unclear. V lost 3 bases and J lost 2, with 5 bases in between. This CDR3 region has 14 residues. Germline V CDR1 and CDR2: LNHDA, SQIVND (reference sequence).

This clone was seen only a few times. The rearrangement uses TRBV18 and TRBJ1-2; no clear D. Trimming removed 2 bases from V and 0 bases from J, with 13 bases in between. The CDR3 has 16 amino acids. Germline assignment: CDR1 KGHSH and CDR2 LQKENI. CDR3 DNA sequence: TGTGCCAGCTCACCAGGAAGGTCAGGAACTAACTATGGCTACACCTTC. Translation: CASSPGRSGTNYGYTF.

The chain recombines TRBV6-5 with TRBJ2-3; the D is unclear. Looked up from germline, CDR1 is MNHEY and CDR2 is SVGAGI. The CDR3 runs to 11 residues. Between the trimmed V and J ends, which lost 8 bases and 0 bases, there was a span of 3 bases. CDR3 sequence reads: CASRSTDTQYF. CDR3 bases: TGTGCCAGCCGGAGCACAGATACGCAGTATTTT.

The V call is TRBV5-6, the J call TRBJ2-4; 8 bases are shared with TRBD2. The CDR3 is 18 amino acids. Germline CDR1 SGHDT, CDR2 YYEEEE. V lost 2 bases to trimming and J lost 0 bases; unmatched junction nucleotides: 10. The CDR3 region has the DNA TGTGCCAGCAGCTTAACTAGCGGTTTTTCTCTAGCCAAAAACATTCAGTACTTC. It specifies CASSLTSGFSLAKNIQYF.

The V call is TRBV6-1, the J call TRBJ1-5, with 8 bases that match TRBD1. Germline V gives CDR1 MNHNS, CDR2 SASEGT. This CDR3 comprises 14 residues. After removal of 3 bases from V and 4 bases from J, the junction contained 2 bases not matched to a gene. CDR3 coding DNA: TGTGCCAGCAGTGAGCAGGGGGCTAATCAGCCCCAGCATTTT. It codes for CASSEQGANQPQHF.

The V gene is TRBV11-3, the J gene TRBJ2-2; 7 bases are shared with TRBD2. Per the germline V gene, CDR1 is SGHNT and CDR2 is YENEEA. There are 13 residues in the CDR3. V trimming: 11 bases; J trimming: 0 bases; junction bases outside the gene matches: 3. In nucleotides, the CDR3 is TGTGCCGAAAGCGGGACGAACACCGGGGAGCTGTTTTTT. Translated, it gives CAESGTNTGELFF. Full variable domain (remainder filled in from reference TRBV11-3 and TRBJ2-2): EAGVVQSPRYKIIEKKQPVAFWCNPISGHNTLYWYLQNLGQGPELLIRYENEEAVDDSQLPKDRFSAERLKGVDSTLKIQPAELGDSAVYLCAESGTNTGELFFGEGSRLTVL.

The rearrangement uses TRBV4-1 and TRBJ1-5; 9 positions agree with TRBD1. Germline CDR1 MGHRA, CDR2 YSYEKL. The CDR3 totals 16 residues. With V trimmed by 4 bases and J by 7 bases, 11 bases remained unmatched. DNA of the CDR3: TGCGCCAGCAGCCCAGGAGGTGGACAGGGGAGGCAGCCCCAGCATTTT. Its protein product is CASSPGGGQGRQPQHF.

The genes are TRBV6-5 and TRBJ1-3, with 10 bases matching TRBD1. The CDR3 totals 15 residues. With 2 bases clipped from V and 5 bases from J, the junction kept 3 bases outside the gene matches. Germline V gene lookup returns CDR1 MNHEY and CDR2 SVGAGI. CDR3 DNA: TGTGCCAGCAGTTACGCGGGACAGGGGCGAAACACCATATATTTT. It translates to CASSYAGQGRNTIYF.

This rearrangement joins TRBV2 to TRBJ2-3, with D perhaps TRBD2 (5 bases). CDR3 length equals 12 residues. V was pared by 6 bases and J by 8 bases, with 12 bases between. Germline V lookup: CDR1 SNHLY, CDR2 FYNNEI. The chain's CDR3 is CASRKDFFTQYF. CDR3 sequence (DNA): TGTGCCAGCAGGAAGGACTTTTTTACGCAGTATTTT.

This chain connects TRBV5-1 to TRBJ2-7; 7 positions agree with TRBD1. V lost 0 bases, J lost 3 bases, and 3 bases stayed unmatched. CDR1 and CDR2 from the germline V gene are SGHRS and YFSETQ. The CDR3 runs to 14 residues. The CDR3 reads CASSLGQGVYEQYF. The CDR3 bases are TGCGCCAGCAGCTTGGGGCAGGGGGTCTACGAGCAGTACTTC. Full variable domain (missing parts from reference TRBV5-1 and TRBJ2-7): KAGVTQTPRYLIKTRGQQVTLSCSPISGHRSVSWYQQTPGQGLQFLFEYFSETQRNKGNFPGRFSGRQFSNSRSEMNVSTLELGDSALYLCASSLGQGVYEQYFGPGTRLTVT.

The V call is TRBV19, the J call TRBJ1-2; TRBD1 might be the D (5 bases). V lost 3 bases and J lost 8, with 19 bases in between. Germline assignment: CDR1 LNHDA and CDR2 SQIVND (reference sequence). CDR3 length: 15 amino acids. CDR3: CASSIGRTREGGYTF. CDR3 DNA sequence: TGTGCCAGTAGTATCGGCAGGACTAGGGAGGGGGGCTACACCTTC.

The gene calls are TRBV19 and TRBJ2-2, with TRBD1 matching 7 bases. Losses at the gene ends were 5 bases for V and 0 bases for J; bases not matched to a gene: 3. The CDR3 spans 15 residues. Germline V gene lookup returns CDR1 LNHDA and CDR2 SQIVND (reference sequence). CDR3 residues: CASSVTGTNTGELFF. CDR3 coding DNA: TGTGCCAGTAGTGTGACAGGGACGAACACCGGGGAGCTGTTTTTT. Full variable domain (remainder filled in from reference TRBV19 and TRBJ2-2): DGGITQSPKYLFRKEGQNVTLSCEQNLNHDAMYWYRQDPGQGLRLIYYSQIVNDFQKGDIAEGYSVSREKKESFPLTVTSAQKNPTAFYLCASSVTGTNTGELFFGEGSRLTVL.

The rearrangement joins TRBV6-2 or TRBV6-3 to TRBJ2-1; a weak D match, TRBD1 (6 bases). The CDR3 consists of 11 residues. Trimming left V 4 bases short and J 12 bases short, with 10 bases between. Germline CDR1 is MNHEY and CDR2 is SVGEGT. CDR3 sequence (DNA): TGTGCCAGCAGTTTGGGGGCAGGGCAGTTCTTC. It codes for CASSLGAGQFF.

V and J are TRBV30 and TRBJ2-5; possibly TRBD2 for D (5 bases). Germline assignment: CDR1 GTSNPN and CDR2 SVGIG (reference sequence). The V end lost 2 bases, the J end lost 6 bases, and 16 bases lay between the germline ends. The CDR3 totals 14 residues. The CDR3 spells CAWSKATRRKTQYF. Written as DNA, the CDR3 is TGTGCCTGGAGTAAGGCCACTAGAAGGAAGACCCAGTACTTC.

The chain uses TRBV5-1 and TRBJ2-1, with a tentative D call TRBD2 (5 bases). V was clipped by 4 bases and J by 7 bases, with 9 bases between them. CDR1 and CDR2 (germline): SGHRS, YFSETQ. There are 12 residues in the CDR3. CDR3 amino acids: CASSPGENEQFF. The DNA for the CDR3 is TGCGCCAGCAGCCCTGGGGAGAATGAGCAGTTCTTC. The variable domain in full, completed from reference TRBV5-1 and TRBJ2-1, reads KAGVTQTPRYLIKTRGQQVTLSCSPISGHRSVSWYQQTPGQGLQFLFEYFSETQRNKGNFPGRFSGRQFSNSRSEMNVSTLELGDSALYLCASSPGENEQFFGPGTRLTVL.

The CDR3 DNA follows: TGTGCCAGCAGCTTGTTTAGTCCCTACGAGCAGTACGTC. Amino acids: CASSLFSPYEQYV. The V and J genes are TRBV5-6 and TRBJ2-7, with unresolved D. Germline V gene data show CDR1 as SGHDT and CDR2 as YYEEEE. The V gene lost 1 base and the J gene lost 2 bases, with 7 bases spanning the gap. The CDR3 has 13 amino acids.

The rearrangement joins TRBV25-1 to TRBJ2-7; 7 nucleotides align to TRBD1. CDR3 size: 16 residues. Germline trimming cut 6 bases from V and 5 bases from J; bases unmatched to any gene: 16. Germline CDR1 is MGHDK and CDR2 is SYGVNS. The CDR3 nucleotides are TGTGCCAGCAGCCCCTCCTGGGACAGTACTCCCGACGAGCAGTACTTC. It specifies CASSPSWDSTPDEQYF.

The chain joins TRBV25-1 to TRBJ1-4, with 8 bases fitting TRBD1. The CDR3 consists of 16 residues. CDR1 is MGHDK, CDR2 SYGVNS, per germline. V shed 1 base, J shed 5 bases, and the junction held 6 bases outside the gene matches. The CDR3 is CASSELRTGKNEKLFF. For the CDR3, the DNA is TGTGCCAGCAGTGAATTAAGGACAGGGAAGAATGAAAAACTGTTTTTT.